A single sample gave rise to the 21 T cell receptor beta chains below, sequenced in a study of HIV-infected patients and healthy controls. cDNA was made from around 0.45 ug RNA using alpha and beta constant primers. Each of the alpha and beta chains got its own library through chain-specific third strand synthesis with indices. TCRdb re-derived calls from the 5' RACE reads in MiXCR, one entry per CDR3 protein. The sample holds some 4,800 distinct CDR3 sequences, around 8% seen once. The repertoire came from unfractionated whole blood and reflected all unsorted peripheral T cells. Sequencing used blood, obtained before antiretroviral therapy. These receptors all stem from an adult with HIV infection.

Ten or more counts support this clonotype. In DNA form, the CDR3 reads TGCGCCAGCAGCTTGGCGGTTAGCGGGAGGATGGACACCGGGGAGCTGTTTTTT. This encodes CASSLAVSGRMDTGELFF. The chain couples TRBV5-1 to TRBJ2-2, with TRBD2 identical over 10 bases. Germline values: CDR1 SGHRS, CDR2 YFSETQ. This CDR3 spans 18 amino acids. V shed 0 bases, J shed 3 bases, and the junction held 8 bases outside the gene matches.

This clonotype is categorized as medium-sized (0.01 to 0.1%). The chain combines TRBV28 with TRBJ1-2, with a weak D call TRBD1 (6 bases). Trimming cost V 5 bases and J 4 bases, with 11 bases left between them. Germline V gene sequence: CDR1 MDHEN, CDR2 SYDVKM. The length of the CDR3 is 13 residues. The CDR3, as DNA: TGTGCCAGCAGTCCCTTGGACAGCTATGGCTACACCTTC. Amino acids: CASSPLDSYGYTF.

This clonotype is labeled medium-sized. The chain is built from TRBV12-3 or TRBV12-4 and TRBJ2-6; 9 positions agree with TRBD2. Trimming cost V 5 bases and J 0 bases; bases outside gene matches: 8. CDR3 length equals 18 residues. As DNA, the CDR3 is TGTGCCAGCAGTCCGACTAGCGGCATCCCCTCTGGGGCCAACGTCCTGACTTTC. This codes for CASSPTSGIPSGANVLTF.

This clonotype was seen a handful of times. The CDR3 region is CASSPERQAEYEKLFF. DNA of the CDR3: TGTGCCAGCAGCCCTGAGCGGCAGGCGGAATATGAAAAACTGTTTTTT. The chain combines TRBV6-5 with TRBJ1-4; no clear D. This CDR3 is 16 amino acids long. V gave up 6 bases and J gave up 6 bases, with 20 bases separating them. Looked up from germline, CDR1 is MNHEY and CDR2 is SVGAGI.

The gene calls are TRBV28 and TRBJ1-5; the D is unclear. V was shortened by 5 bases and J by 13 bases, with 15 bases between the two germline ends. The CDR3 consists of 12 residues. Germline assignment: CDR1 MDHEN and CDR2 SYDVKM. As DNA, the CDR3 is TGTGCCAGCAGTCCCTTCGGTTCTCCTCAGCATTTT. The encoded protein is CASSPFGSPQHF. Based on the CDR3 plus reference TRBV28 and TRBJ1-5, the full variable domain is DVKVTQSSRYLVKRTGEKVFLECVQDMDHENMFWYRQDPGLGLRLIYFSYDVKMKEKGDIPEGYSVSREKKERFSLILESASTNQTSMYLCASSPFGSPQHFGDGTRLSIL.

The V and J genes are TRBV27 and TRBJ2-5, with D unclear. The CDR3 extends over 13 amino acids. V lost 5 bases and J 5 bases, leaving 12 bases between the germline ends. Germline loops: CDR1 MNHEY, CDR2 SMNVEV (reference sequence). CDR3 DNA: TGTGCCAGCAGTCCCTGGGCGACCGAGACCCAGTACTTC. Its protein is CASSPWATETQYF.

This clonotype showed up many times. The genes are TRBV5-1 and TRBJ2-7; tentative D call: TRBD1 (6 bases). The CDR3 totals 13 residues. Deletions cut 5 bases from V and 6 bases from J, with 15 bases between. Germline V gene sequence: CDR1 SGHRS, CDR2 YFSETQ. The CDR3 DNA sequence: TGCGCCAGCAGTTCGACAGGTATTCCCGAGCAGTACTTC. This sequence encodes CASSSTGIPEQYF.

In its sample, this clonotype is medium-sized. The chain employs TRBV7-3 and TRBJ1-4; TRBD1 might be the D (5 bases). Germline V gene sequence: CDR1 SGHTA, CDR2 FQGTGA. The CDR3 is 17 residues long. The V gene lost 2 bases and the J gene lost 16 bases, with 29 bases spanning the gap. The CDR3 reads CASSLLGGFRSPSHRFF. The CDR3 DNA follows: TGTGCCAGCAGCTTACTTGGGGGGTTCAGGAGCCCCAGCCATAGGTTTTTT.

The rearrangement joins TRBV5-1 to TRBJ2-3; D is unclear. Per germline, CDR1 SGHRS and CDR2 YFSETQ. This CDR3 is 12 amino acids long. V was clipped by 2 bases and J by 6 bases, with 7 bases between them. CDR3 nucleotides: TGCGCCAGCAGCTTAGAAGGTGATACGCAGTATTTT. It translates to CASSLEGDTQYF.

This clonotype was counted between two and nine times. The chain is built from TRBV5-1 and TRBJ1-1, with 11 bases aligning to TRBD1. Unmatched junction bases numbered 5, after V lost 4 bases and J lost 0 bases. Germline loops: CDR1 SGHRS, CDR2 YFSETQ. CDR3 length: 16 residues. CDR3 sequence: CASSNGQGAMNTEAFF. The CDR3 nucleotides are TGCGCCAGCAGCAACGGACAGGGGGCCATGAACACTGAAGCTTTCTTT. Combining the CDR3 with reference TRBV5-1 and TRBJ1-1 gives the whole variable domain KAGVTQTPRYLIKTRGQQVTLSCSPISGHRSVSWYQQTPGQGLQFLFEYFSETQRNKGNFPGRFSGRQFSNSRSEMNVSTLELGDSALYLCASSNGQGAMNTEAFFGQGTRLTVV.

In its sample, this clonotype ranks as medium-sized. The chain has TRBV9 and TRBJ2-3, with TRBD2 as a possible D gene (5 bases). Trimming left V 0 bases short and J 4 bases short, with 9 bases between. CDR3 length: 14 residues. Germline CDR1 and CDR2: SGDLS and YYNGEE. CDR3 amino acids: CASSVVPSSDTQYF. The CDR3 DNA reads as TGTGCCAGCAGCGTAGTGCCTAGCTCAGATACGCAGTATTTT. The whole variable domain, filled in from reference TRBV9 and TRBJ2-3, reads DSGVTQTPKHLITATGQRVTLRCSPRSGDLSVYWYQQSLDQGLQFLIQYYNGEERAKGNILERFSAQQFPDLHSELNLSSLELGDSALYFCASSVVPSSDTQYFGPGTRLTVL.

This clonotype was counted a few times. J is TRBJ2-1 and V is TRBV5-4; D is perhaps TRBD2 (6 bases). Germline loops: CDR1 SGHNT, CDR2 YYREEE (reference sequence). Trimming took off 4 bases at V and 0 bases at J, with 17 bases between the two ends. The CDR3 loop spans 17 amino acids. CDR3 residues: CASSPPGGVPSYNEQFF. As DNA, the CDR3 is TGTGCCAGCAGCCCACCTGGCGGGGTCCCCTCCTACAATGAGCAGTTCTTC.

The chain couples TRBV2 to TRBJ2-6; the D gene is possibly TRBD2 (5 bases). Germline assignment: CDR1 SNHLY and CDR2 FYNNEI. The CDR3 is made up of 17 amino acids. V lost 8 bases to trimming and J lost 0 bases, with 17 bases between them. CDR3 in amino acids: CASSDSGISSGANVLTF. Written as DNA, the CDR3 is TGTGCCAGCTCGGATTCCGGGATATCCTCTGGGGCCAACGTCCTGACTTTC.

This clonotype was counted at least ten times. The chain couples TRBV3-1 to TRBJ2-2; no firm D call. This CDR3 spans 16 amino acids. The germline CDR1 and CDR2 sequences are LGHDT and YNNKEL (reference sequence). V was trimmed by 0 bases and J by 0 bases, leaving 8 bases between them. The CDR3: CASSQDLRPNTGELFF. The CDR3 DNA sequence: TGTGCCAGCAGCCAAGATCTGAGGCCGAACACCGGGGAGCTGTTTTTT. Drawing the rest from reference TRBV3-1 and TRBJ2-2, the complete variable domain is DTAVSQTPKYLVTQMGNDKSIKCEQNLGHDTMYWYKQDSKKFLKIMFSYNNKELIINETVPNRFSPKSPDKAHLNLHINSLELGDSAVYFCASSQDLRPNTGELFFGEGSRLTVL.

By share of the sample, this clonotype is medium-sized (0.01 to 0.1%). The V gene is TRBV28, the J gene TRBJ2-5; 8 positions match TRBD1. This CDR3 comprises 15 residues. The germline V gene has CDR1 MDHEN and CDR2 SYDVKM. V was pared by 3 bases and J by 4 bases, with 7 bases of the junction left unmatched. CDR3 sequence (DNA): TGTGCCAGCAGTTTTAACAGGGGGTTGGGAGAGACCCAGTACTTC. It yields the protein CASSFNRGLGETQYF.

The rearrangement joins TRBV6-6 to TRBJ1-3; D may be TRBD1 (6 bases). V was cut by 2 bases and J by 0 bases, with 17 bases left in between. CDR3 length: 18 residues. Germline CDR1 MNHNY, CDR2 SVGAGI (reference sequence). The CDR3 region is CASSYDGRGGPSGNTIYF. The CDR3 bases are TGTGCCAGCAGTTACGACGGCCGGGGGGGGCCCTCTGGAAACACCATATATTTT.

This clonotype qualifies as medium-sized. The J gene is TRBJ2-1, the V gene TRBV30; 8 nucleotides line up with TRBD2. Trimming at V came to 3 bases and at J to 5 bases, leaving 9 bases not matched to a gene. The CDR3 length is 15 residues. The germline V gene encodes CDR1 GTSNPN and CDR2 SVGIG (reference sequence). The CDR3 DNA sequence: TGTGCCTGGAGCGGCGAGCGGGGGACAAACAATGAGCAGTTCTTC. Translation gives CAWSGERGTNNEQFF.

This clonotype was recorded many times. This chain links TRBV7-9 with TRBJ1-5; D may be TRBD1 (5 bases). The CDR3 contains 15 residues. The germline V gene encodes CDR1 SEHNR and CDR2 FQNEAQ (reference sequence). With 1 base removed from V and 6 bases from J, the gap between germline ends came to 13 bases. CDR3 sequence reads: CASSLGLQGGQPQHF. CDR3 nucleotides: TGTGCCAGCAGCTTAGGGCTCCAGGGAGGTCAGCCCCAGCATTTT.

This clonotype was seen a handful of times. V usage is TRBV7-2 and J usage is TRBJ2-3, with D tentatively TRBD1 or TRBD2 (6 bases each). Deletions cut 2 bases from V and 2 bases from J, with 11 bases between. Germline V gene sequence: CDR1 SGHTA, CDR2 FQGNSA. The CDR3 contains 15 residues. CDR3 residues: CASSLFGGSTDTQYF. Written as DNA, the CDR3 is TGTGCCAGCAGCTTATTCGGGGGCTCCACAGATACGCAGTATTTT.

This clonotype was counted ten times or more. The chain couples TRBV15 to TRBJ2-1; 12 bases map to TRBD2. The CDR3 extends over 16 amino acids. Unmatched junction bases numbered 5, after V lost 1 base and J lost 7 bases. Germline CDR1 LNHNV, CDR2 YYDKDF (reference sequence). The CDR3 DNA reads as TGTGCCACCAGCAGAGTAGTGACTAGCGGGAGTAATGAGCAGTTCTTC. Translated: CATSRVVTSGSNEQFF. Full variable domain (rest looked up from reference TRBV15 and TRBJ2-1): DAMVIQNPRYQVTQFGKPVTLSCSQTLNHNVMYWYQQKSSQAPKLLFHYYDKDFNNEADTPDNFQSRRPNTSFCFLDIRSPGLGDTAMYLCATSRVVTSGSNEQFFGPGTRLTVL.

This clonotype is medium-sized (0.01 to 0.1%) in the sample. This chain links TRBV2 with TRBJ2-7; 9 bases align to TRBD2. CDR3 length: 15 amino acids. Unmatched junction bases numbered 6, after V lost 4 bases and J lost 2 bases. Germline values: CDR1 SNHLY, CDR2 FYNNEI. The CDR3 reads CASSAEAGGTYEQYF. The CDR3 DNA is TGTGCCAGCAGTGCCGAAGCGGGAGGTACCTACGAGCAGTACTTC.